The rows below give T cell receptor beta chains drawn from one sample of a study of T cell responses to AZD1222 COVID-19 vaccine. Sequencing used immunoSEQ multiplex PCR; TCRdb keeps in-frame clones, though not all of them. Of approximately 67,000 clones in the sample, roughly 87% are singletons; the top ten hold over 25%. This material consisted of peripheral blood, taken 28 days after the second AZD1222 dose. The receptors derive from an adult who received the AZD1222 COVID-19 vaccine. CDR3s include the opening cysteine and the closing phenylalanine or tryptophan. The order of the fields is J gene, V gene, D gene, clone size, CDR3 protein, CDR3 DNA. D genes are given only for firm matches. A clone size is listed for some rows: how often the clone was seen (once, few, many), or a class if it is expanded.

TRBJ2-7,TRBV5-5,NA,NA,CASRVADLSYEQYF,TGTGCCAGCAGGGTCGCTGACTTATCCTACGAGCAGTACTTC
TRBJ2-2,TRBV7-3,NA,few,CASSPSATNGELFF,TGTGCCAGCAGTCCCAGCGCCACGAACGGGGAGCTGTTTTTT
TRBJ1-2,TRBV4-2,NA,NA,CASSQEERIAGRIGYTF,TGTGCCAGCAGCCAAGAAGAAAGAATCGCAGGGAGAATTGGCTACACCTTC
TRBJ2-7,TRBV4-1,TRBD2,NA,CASSQSHTSGSEQYF,TGCGCCAGCAGCCAGAGCCATACTAGCGGGAGCGAGCAGTACTTC
TRBJ2-5,TRBV7-9,NA,NA,CASCSGITPVGQETQYF,TGTGCCTCGTGCTCGGGTATAACACCGGTGGGACAAGAGACCCAGTACTTC
TRBJ1-5,TRBV19,NA,NA,CASSISAGENQPQHF,TGTGCCAGTAGTATAAGTGCAGGGGAGAATCAGCCCCAGCATTTT
TRBJ1-2,TRBV5-1,NA,NA,CASSTGTAGLVLYTF,TGCGCCAGCAGCACAGGGACCGCAGGTCTAGTTCTCTACACCTTC
TRBJ1-2,TRBV28,NA,NA,CASHTGGPYHGYTF,TGTGCCAGCCACACCGGGGGCCCCTACCATGGCTACACCTTC
TRBJ2-2,TRBV11-2,TRBD2,NA,CASTTNPGLANTGELFF,TGTGCCAGCACCACTAACCCGGGACTAGCGAACACCGGGGAGCTGTTTTTT
TRBJ1-5,TRBV3-1/TRBV3-2,NA,NA,CASSQWGLQDQPQHF,TGTGCCAGCAGCCAATGGGGACTGCAAGATCAGCCCCAGCATTTT
TRBJ2-7,TRBV4-1,NA,NA,CASSQEGTGGDYEQYF,TGCGCCAGCAGCCAAGAAGGAACGGGTGGGGACTACGAGCAGTACTTC
TRBJ1-1,TRBV5-1,TRBD1,NA,CASSWTGTGMNTEAFF,TGCGCCAGCAGCTGGACCGGGACAGGGATGAACACTGAAGCTTTCTTT
TRBJ1-4,TRBV12-3/TRBV12-4,NA,NA,CASSLNRDEKLFF,TGTGCCAGCAGTTTAAACAGGGATGAAAAACTGTTTTTT
TRBJ1-1,TRBV9,NA,NA,CASSPAGGTEAFF,TGTGCCAGCAGCCCCGCGGGGGGCACTGAAGCTTTCTTT
TRBJ1-5,TRBV19,NA,NA,CASSIPRGTNQPQHF,TGTGCCAGTAGTATCCCCCGGGGGACCAATCAGCCCCAGCATTTT
TRBJ2-3,TRBV11-2,NA,NA,CASTKSEGAVDTQYF,TGTGCCAGCACCAAGTCTGAGGGAGCCGTAGATACGCAGTATTTT
TRBJ1-2,TRBV5-6,NA,NA,CASRETPPYYGYTF,TGTGCCAGCAGGGAAACACCACCATACTATGGCTACACCTTC
TRBJ1-1,TRBV19,NA,NA,CASSIGWNTEAFF,TGTGCCAGTAGTATTGGGTGGAACACTGAAGCTTTCTTT
TRBJ2-7,TRBV6-6,TRBD1,NA,CASSYSTGTGGVEQYF,TGTGCCAGCAGTTACTCCACCGGGACAGGGGGCGTCGAGCAGTACTTC
TRBJ1-5,TRBV12-5,NA,NA,CASGPPTGDKGNQPQHF,TGTGCTAGTGGTCCCCCTACCGGGGACAAAGGGAATCAGCCCCAGCATTTT
TRBJ2-1,TRBV4-1,NA,NA,CASSLRVGVDYNEQFF,TGCGCCAGCAGCCTTCGGGTCGGGGTAGACTACAATGAGCAGTTCTTC
TRBJ2-2,TRBV9,NA,NA,CASSPRGPPHTGELFF,TGTGCCAGCAGCCCCCGTGGGCCGCCACACACCGGGGAGCTGTTTTTT
TRBJ1-5,TRBV2,TRBD1,NA,CASSPTGLIGQPQHF,TGTGCCAGCAGTCCGACAGGGCTTATAGGCCAGCCCCAGCATTTT
TRBJ2-7,TRBV28,TRBD2,NA,CAIAGLVSAEQYF,TGTGCCATCGCGGGACTAGTTTCTGCCGAGCAGTACTTC
TRBJ1-1,TRBV18,NA,few,CASSPGISPRSTEAFF,TGTGCCAGCTCACCAGGGATCTCCCCGAGGAGCACTGAAGCTTTCTTT
TRBJ2-4,TRBV7-9,NA,NA,CASSLGGLENIQYF,TGTGCCAGCAGCTTAGGGGGACTTGAAAACATTCAGTACTTC
TRBJ1-5,TRBV5-5,NA,NA,CASSEAGGSNQPQHF,TGTGCCAGCAGCGAGGCCGGTGGCAGCAATCAGCCCCAGCATTTT
TRBJ2-7,TRBV11-2,TRBD2,NA,CASSILGLAGTSEQYF,TGTGCCAGCAGCATACTAGGACTAGCGGGAACTTCCGAGCAGTACTTC
TRBJ2-2,TRBV11-2,TRBD2,NA,CASSSWGGRTGELFF,TGTGCCAGCAGTTCTTGGGGAGGGAGGACCGGGGAGCTGTTTTTT
TRBJ1-5,TRBV4-1,NA,NA,CASSQGSYQPQHF,TGCGCCAGCAGCCAAGGGTCGTATCAGCCCCAGCATTTT
TRBJ1-2,TRBV7-9,NA,once,CASSSSGDRGYTF,TGTGCCAGCAGCTCTTCAGGGGATCGGGGCTACACCTTC
TRBJ1-2,TRBV25-1,TRBD1,NA,CASSELGGTGGGYTF,TGTGCCAGCAGTGAGCTAGGGGGGACAGGGGGTGGCTACACCTTC
TRBJ1-4,TRBV7-9,NA,NA,CASSRTENEKLFF,TGTGCCAGCAGTCGGACAGAAAATGAAAAACTGTTTTTT
TRBJ2-1,TRBV7-3,NA,NA,CASSLGGDRWNEQFF,TGTGCCAGCAGCTTAGGCGGAGACCGTTGGAATGAGCAGTTCTTC
TRBJ1-1,TRBV12-5,TRBD1,NA,CASGLPQGKDTEAFF,TGTGCTAGTGGCCTACCACAGGGGAAAGACACTGAAGCTTTCTTT
TRBJ1-2,TRBV3-1/TRBV3-2,TRBD1,NA,CASSPWNRGEDGYTF,TGTGCCAGCAGCCCCTGGAACAGGGGGGAAGACGGCTACACCTTC